The 20 T cell receptor beta chains in this list originate from one sample, sequenced in a study of T cells after yellow fever vaccination. Each CDR3 protein gets one entry after TCRdb re-called the 5' RACE reads with MiXCR. Counted here are approximately 250,000 distinct CDR3 sequences, about 3.5% occurring once; the ten biggest clones make up over 15%. Specimen: PBMCs, collected 15 days after the yellow fever booster vaccination. The receptors were gathered from a man between 18 and 29 years old who received the YFV17D yellow fever vaccine.

This clonotype was found many times. The chain carries TRBV7-6 and TRBJ2-7; D is tentatively TRBD1 or TRBD2 (6 bases each). The V gene's germline CDR1 is SGHVS and CDR2 FNYEAQ. This CDR3 region has 16 residues. V lost 4 bases and J 2 bases, leaving 18 bases between the germline ends. In DNA form, the CDR3 reads TGTGCCAGCAGCTCCCCTACCGGGGGCCCCACCTACGAGCAGTACTTC. Amino acid sequence: CASSSPTGGPTYEQYF. The full variable domain, in which reference TRBV7-6 and TRBJ2-7 provide the parts outside the CDR3, is GAGVSQSPRYKVTKRGQDVALRCDPISGHVSLYWYRQALGQGPEFLTYFNYEAQQDKSGLPNDRFSAERPEGSISTLTIQRTEQRDSAMYRCASSSPTGGPTYEQYFGPGTRLTVT.

This clonotype was found many times. V usage is TRBV29-1 and J usage is TRBJ2-1, with 8 bases matching TRBD1. Germline V gene lookup returns CDR1 SQVTM and CDR2 ANQGSEA. The CDR3 is 19 amino acids. The J segment lost 0 bases and the V segment lost 0 bases, leaving 13 bases of the junction unmatched. In DNA, the CDR3 is TGCAGCGTTGAAGACAGGGGGCAGGCCGGGGGCTTCTCCTACAATGAGCAGTTCTTC. It yields the protein CSVEDRGQAGGFSYNEQFF.

This clonotype showed up many times. The chain employs TRBV30 and TRBJ2-1; no firm D call. The V end was cut by 5 bases, the J end by 9 bases, with 23 bases between. The V gene's germline CDR1 is GTSNPN and CDR2 SVGIG (reference sequence). This CDR3 spans 15 amino acids. Here the CDR3 DNA reads TGTGCCTGGTCTCCACTCCGCCAGTCCTTTAGTGAGCAGTTCTTC. Amino acids: CAWSPLRQSFSEQFF.

This clonotype was detected only a few times. This chain connects TRBV5-4 to TRBJ2-3; D gene unclear. Germline V lookup: CDR1 SGHNT, CDR2 YYREEE (reference sequence). The CDR3 runs 12 residues. V was pared by 0 bases and J by 6 bases, with 5 bases between. The CDR3 spells CASSLDWDTQYF. Here the CDR3 DNA reads TGTGCCAGCAGCTTGGACTGGGATACGCAGTATTTT.

Many counts were recorded for this clonotype. The chain recombines TRBV3-1 with TRBJ2-1, with 10 bases matching TRBD2. This CDR3 has 16 residues. Germline values: CDR1 LGHDT, CDR2 YNNKEL (reference sequence). V lost 6 bases and J lost 2; bases outside the gene matches: 7. In DNA, the CDR3 is TGTGCCAGCAGGGACATTAGCGGGGGGACCTACAATGAGCAGTTCTTC. As protein: CASRDISGGTYNEQFF.

This clonotype has at least ten counts. The chain employs TRBV18 and TRBJ2-2, with D possibly TRBD1 on 6 matching bases. V shed 7 bases and J shed 2 bases, with 17 bases lying between them. This CDR3 comprises 16 residues. CDR1 and CDR2 from the germline V gene are KGHSH and LQKENI. CDR3: CASYRAAALNTGELFF. CDR3 DNA sequence: TGTGCCAGCTACAGGGCGGCGGCCCTAAACACCGGGGAGCTGTTTTTT.

This clonotype was recorded many times. V usage is TRBV11-2 and J usage is TRBJ2-1, with 12 bases lining up with TRBD1. V shed 3 bases, J shed 8 bases, and the junction held 2 bases outside the gene matches. CDR1 SGHAT and CDR2 FQNNGV come from the germline V gene. CDR3 size: 14 residues. The CDR3 loop is CASSFGTGGDEQFF. CDR3 nucleotide sequence: TGTGCCAGCAGCTTTGGGACAGGGGGCGATGAGCAGTTCTTC. Looking up the rest from reference TRBV11-2 and TRBJ2-1 gives the full variable domain: EAGVAQSPRYKIIEKRQSVAFWCNPISGHATLYWYQQILGQGPKLLIQFQNNGVVDDSQLPKDRFSAERLKGVDSTLKIQPAKLEDSAVYLCASSFGTGGDEQFFGPGTRLTVL.

This clonotype was seen ten or more times. The chain has TRBV5-6 and TRBJ2-7, with D perhaps assigned TRBD1 or TRBD2 (5 bases each). The V gene's germline CDR1 is SGHDT and CDR2 YYEEEE. The CDR3 length is 13 residues. The ends were cut back, 4 bases at V and 3 bases at J, with 11 bases in the middle. CDR3 in DNA: TGTGCCAGCAGCCGGGACCAGGGCTACGAGCAGTACTTC. Protein: CASSRDQGYEQYF.

This clonotype was recorded at least ten times. CDR3 residues: CSGTRGGRTEAFF. The CDR3 DNA follows: TGCAGCGGTACTCGGGGCGGGCGCACTGAAGCTTTCTTT. This sequence joins TRBV29-1 and TRBJ1-1, with TRBD1 as a possible D gene (5 bases). The length of the CDR3 is 13 residues. The V end lost 7 bases, the J end lost 4 bases, and 16 bases lay between the germline ends. Germline-derived CDR1 and CDR2 are SQVTM and ANQGSEA.

This clonotype was recorded many times. The chain employs TRBV29-1 and TRBJ2-2, with D uncertain. In germline, CDR1 is SQVTM, CDR2 ANQGSEA. The CDR3 has 12 residues. The V gene lost 2 bases and the J gene lost 5 bases, with 6 bases spanning the gap. The CDR3: CSVERETGELFF. DNA of the CDR3: TGCAGCGTTGAACGAGAAACCGGGGAGCTGTTTTTT.

This clonotype was seen many times. V usage is TRBV4-1 and J usage is TRBJ2-1; 7 bases line up with TRBD2. Trimming cost V 4 bases and J 8 bases; bases outside gene matches: 2. This CDR3 is built from 12 residues. Germline CDR1 reads MGHRA; CDR2 reads YSYEKL. The CDR3 DNA follows: TGCGCCAGCAGCCCGACTAGCCATGAGCAGTTCTTC. It specifies CASSPTSHEQFF.

In its sample, this clonotype was seen many times. The chain joins TRBV4-3 to TRBJ1-4, with D unclear. Germline V lookup: CDR1 LGHNA, CDR2 YSLEER. The length of the CDR3 is 16 residues. Trimming removed 0 bases from V and 4 bases from J, with 12 bases in between. The CDR3 is CASSQDRAGLNEKLFF. The CDR3 coding sequence is TGCGCCAGCAGCCAAGATCGAGCGGGTCTTAATGAAAAACTGTTTTTT.

Ten or more counts support this clonotype. J is TRBJ1-1 and V is TRBV20-1; no clear D. V was clipped by 0 bases and J by 4 bases, with 15 bases between them. Germline CDR1 DFQATT, CDR2 SNEGSKA (reference sequence). This CDR3 is built from 15 residues. Here the CDR3 reads CSARDFRGGSTEAFF. The CDR3 coding sequence is TGCAGTGCTAGAGATTTTCGGGGAGGGAGCACTGAAGCTTTCTTT.

The sample holds many counts of this clonotype. The gene calls are TRBV11-2 and TRBJ1-4; TRBD1 is a possible D gene (5 bases). V gave up 5 bases and J gave up 7 bases, with 20 bases separating them. The germline V gene encodes CDR1 SGHAT and CDR2 FQNNGV. This CDR3 has 16 residues. The CDR3: CASSRYTGPSGEKLFF. CDR3 nucleotides: TGTGCCAGCAGCCGTTATACAGGCCCTTCGGGTGAAAAACTGTTTTTT. The full variable domain, completed using reference TRBV11-2 and TRBJ1-4, is EAGVAQSPRYKIIEKRQSVAFWCNPISGHATLYWYQQILGQGPKLLIQFQNNGVVDDSQLPKDRFSAERLKGVDSTLKIQPAKLEDSAVYLCASSRYTGPSGEKLFFGSGTQLSVL.

The genes are TRBV5-1 and TRBJ2-7; possibly TRBD1 for D (6 bases). Trimming removed 1 base from V and 3 bases from J, with 14 bases in between. The CDR3 extends over 15 amino acids. Germline lookup yields CDR1 SGHRS and CDR2 YFSETQ. The chain's CDR3 is CASSLTQGKGYEQYF. CDR3 coding DNA: TGCGCCAGCAGCTTGACCCAGGGGAAAGGCTACGAGCAGTACTTC.

This clonotype was detected ten times or more. One junction end disagrees with the germline gene, perhaps due to a read error. The gene calls are TRBV7-6 and TRBJ1-1; a weak D match, TRBD1 (5 bases). Per germline, CDR1 SGHVS and CDR2 FNYEAQ. The length of the CDR3 is 13 residues. CDR3 loop: CASSLMGVTEAFF. As DNA, the CDR3 is TGTGCCAGCAGCTTAATGGGGGTTACTGAAGCCTTCTTT. The whole variable domain, filled in from reference TRBV7-6 and TRBJ1-1, reads GAGVSQSPRYKVTKRGQDVALRCDPISGHVSLYWYRQALGQGPEFLTYFNYEAQQDKSGLPNDRFSAERPEGSISTLTIQRTEQRDSAMYRCASSLMGVTEAFFGQGTRLTVV.

This clonotype showed up many times. The chain employs TRBV29-1 and TRBJ1-5; tentatively, D is TRBD1 (6 bases). This CDR3 region has 13 residues. Germline V gene data show CDR1 as SQVTM and CDR2 as ANQGSEA. V was trimmed by 6 bases and J by 4 bases, leaving 13 bases between them. CDR3 region: CSVGAGVNQPQHF. The CDR3 nucleotides read TGCAGCGTGGGGGCCGGCGTTAATCAGCCCCAGCATTTT.

There are many counts of this clonotype. This chain connects TRBV4-3 to TRBJ2-1; 8 positions match TRBD1. This CDR3 has 15 amino acids. Trimming at V came to 0 bases and at J to 16 bases, leaving 14 bases not matched to a gene. The germline CDR1 and CDR2 sequences are LGHNA and YSLEER. CDR3 sequence (DNA): TGCGCCAGCAGCCAAGATCCCATTGTAGGGACAGGCTATTTCTTC. Translated, it gives CASSQDPIVGTGYFF.

This clonotype showed up many times. The J gene is TRBJ1-1, the V gene TRBV7-2; no definite D call. Per germline, CDR1 SGHTA and CDR2 FQGNSA. Deletions cut 2 bases from V and 4 bases from J, with 11 bases between. The CDR3 contains 14 residues. The CDR3 DNA follows: TGTGCCAGCAGCTTATGGGTAGGGCGCACTGAAGCTTTCTTT. This translates into CASSLWVGRTEAFF.

In this sample, this clonotype turned up many times. The gene calls are TRBV10-3 and TRBJ2-6; 7 nucleotides match TRBD1. V dropped 6 bases and J dropped 4; count of bases not matched to a gene: 12. Germline V lookup: CDR1 ENHRY, CDR2 SYGVKD. This CDR3 is built from 17 residues. DNA of the CDR3: TGTGCCATCAGCGAATTGACAGGGCCCTCCGGGGCCAACGTCCTGACTTTC. It codes for CAISELTGPSGANVLTF.